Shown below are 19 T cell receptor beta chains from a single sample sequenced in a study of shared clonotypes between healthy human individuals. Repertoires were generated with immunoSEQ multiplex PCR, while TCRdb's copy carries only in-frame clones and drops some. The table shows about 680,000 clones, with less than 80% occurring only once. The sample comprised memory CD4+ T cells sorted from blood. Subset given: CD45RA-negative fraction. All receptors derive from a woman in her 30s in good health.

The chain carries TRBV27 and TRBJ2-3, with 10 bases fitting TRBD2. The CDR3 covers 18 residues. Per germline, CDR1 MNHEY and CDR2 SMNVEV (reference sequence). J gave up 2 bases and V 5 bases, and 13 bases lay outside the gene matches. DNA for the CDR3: TGTGCCAGCAGTACCGTACCCCTACTAGCGGGATACACAGATACGCAGTATTTT. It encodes CASSTVPLLAGYTDTQYF.

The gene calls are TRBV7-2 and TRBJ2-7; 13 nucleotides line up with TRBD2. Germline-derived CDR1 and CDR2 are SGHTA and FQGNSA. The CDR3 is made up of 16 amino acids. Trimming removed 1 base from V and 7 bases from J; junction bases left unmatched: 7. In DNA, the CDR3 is TGTGCCAGCAGCTTAGATGGACTAGCGGGAGCTTTGGAGCAGTACTTC. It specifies CASSLDGLAGALEQYF.

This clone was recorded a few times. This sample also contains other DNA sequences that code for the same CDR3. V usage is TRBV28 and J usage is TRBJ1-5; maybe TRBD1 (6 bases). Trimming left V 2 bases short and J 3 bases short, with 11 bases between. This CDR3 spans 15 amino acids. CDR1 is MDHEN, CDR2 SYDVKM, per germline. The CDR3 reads CASSLAGAFNQPQHF. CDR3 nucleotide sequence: TGTGCCAGCAGTTTAGCAGGGGCCTTCAATCAGCCCCAGCATTTT.

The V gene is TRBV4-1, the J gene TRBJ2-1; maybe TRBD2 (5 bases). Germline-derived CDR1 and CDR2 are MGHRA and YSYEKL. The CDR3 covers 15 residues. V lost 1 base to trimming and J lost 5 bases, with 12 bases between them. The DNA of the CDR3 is TGCGCCAGCAGCCAAGGAAGAGGGCAGAACAATGAGCAGTTCTTC. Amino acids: CASSQGRGQNNEQFF.

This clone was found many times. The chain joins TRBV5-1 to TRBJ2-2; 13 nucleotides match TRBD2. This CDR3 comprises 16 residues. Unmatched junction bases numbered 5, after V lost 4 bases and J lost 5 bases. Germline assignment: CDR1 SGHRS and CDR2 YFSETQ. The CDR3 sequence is CASSRTSGRGTGELFF. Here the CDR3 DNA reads TGCGCCAGCAGCCGGACTAGCGGGAGAGGTACCGGGGAGCTGTTTTTT.

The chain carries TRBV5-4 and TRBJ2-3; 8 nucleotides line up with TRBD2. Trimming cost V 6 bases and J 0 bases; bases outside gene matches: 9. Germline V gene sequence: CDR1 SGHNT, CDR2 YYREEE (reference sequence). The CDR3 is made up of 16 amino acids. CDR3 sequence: CASKPGLAGSTDTQYF. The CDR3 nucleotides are TGTGCCAGCAAGCCCGGGCTAGCGGGTAGCACAGATACGCAGTATTTT.

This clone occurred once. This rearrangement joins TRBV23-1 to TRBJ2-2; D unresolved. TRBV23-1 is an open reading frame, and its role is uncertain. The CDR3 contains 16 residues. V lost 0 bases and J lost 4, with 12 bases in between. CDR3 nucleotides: TGCGCCAGCAGTCAATCCGGGCCCGATCCCACCGGGGAGCTGTTTTTT. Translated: CASSQSGPDPTGELFF.

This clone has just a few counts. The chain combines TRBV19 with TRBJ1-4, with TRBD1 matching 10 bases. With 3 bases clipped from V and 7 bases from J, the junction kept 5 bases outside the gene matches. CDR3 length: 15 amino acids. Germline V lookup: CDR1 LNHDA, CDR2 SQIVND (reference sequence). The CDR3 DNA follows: TGTGCCAGTAGTATCCTCGGACAGGGGGGTGAAAAACTGTTTTTT. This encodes CASSILGQGGEKLFF. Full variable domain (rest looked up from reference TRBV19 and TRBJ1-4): DGGITQSPKYLFRKEGQNVTLSCEQNLNHDAMYWYRQDPGQGLRLIYYSQIVNDFQKGDIAEGYSVSREKKESFPLTVTSAQKNPTAFYLCASSILGQGGEKLFFGSGTQLSVL.

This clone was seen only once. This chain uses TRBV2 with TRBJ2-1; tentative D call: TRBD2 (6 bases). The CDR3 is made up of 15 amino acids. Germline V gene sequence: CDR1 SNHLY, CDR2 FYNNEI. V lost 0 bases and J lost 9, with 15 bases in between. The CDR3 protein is CASSEAGTPESEQFF. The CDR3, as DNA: TGTGCCAGCAGTGAAGCTGGGACTCCTGAGAGTGAGCAGTTCTTC.

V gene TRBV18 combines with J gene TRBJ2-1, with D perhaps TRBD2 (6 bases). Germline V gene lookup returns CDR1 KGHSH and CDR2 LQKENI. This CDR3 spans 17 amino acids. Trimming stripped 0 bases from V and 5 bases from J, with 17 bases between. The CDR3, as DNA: TGTGCCAGCTCACCACCGTCGGCGCGGGGCCATAACAATGAGCAGTTCTTC. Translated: CASSPPSARGHNNEQFF.

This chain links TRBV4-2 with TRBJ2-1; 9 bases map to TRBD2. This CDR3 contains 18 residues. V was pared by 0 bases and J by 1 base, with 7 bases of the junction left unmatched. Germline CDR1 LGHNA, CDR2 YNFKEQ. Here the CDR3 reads CASSQDRRAGGSYNEQFF. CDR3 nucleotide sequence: TGTGCCAGCAGCCAAGACCGACGGGCGGGAGGGTCCTACAATGAGCAGTTCTTC.

The CDR3 DNA follows: TGCGCCAGCAGCCCCAAGATGGTATCAATAATCGGCACAGATACGCAGTATTTT. The encoded protein is CASSPKMVSIIGTDTQYF. The gene calls are TRBV4-1 and TRBJ2-3; unclear D gene. The CDR3 runs 18 residues. V lost 4 bases to trimming and J lost 1 base, with 21 bases between them. CDR1 is MGHRA, CDR2 YSYEKL, per germline.

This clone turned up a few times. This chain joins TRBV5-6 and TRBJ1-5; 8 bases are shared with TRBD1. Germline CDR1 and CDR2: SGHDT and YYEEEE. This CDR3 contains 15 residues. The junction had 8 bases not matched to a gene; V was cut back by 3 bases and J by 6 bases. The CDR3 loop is CASSSSSGGRQPQHF. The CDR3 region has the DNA TGTGCCAGCAGCTCCTCGTCAGGGGGCCGTCAGCCCCAGCATTTT.

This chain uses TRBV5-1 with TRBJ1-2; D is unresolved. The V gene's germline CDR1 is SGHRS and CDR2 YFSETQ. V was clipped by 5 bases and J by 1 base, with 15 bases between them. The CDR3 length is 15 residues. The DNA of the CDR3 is TGCGCCAGCAGAACCGGTCGGGGAAATAACTATGGCTACACCTTC. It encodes CASRTGRGNNYGYTF.

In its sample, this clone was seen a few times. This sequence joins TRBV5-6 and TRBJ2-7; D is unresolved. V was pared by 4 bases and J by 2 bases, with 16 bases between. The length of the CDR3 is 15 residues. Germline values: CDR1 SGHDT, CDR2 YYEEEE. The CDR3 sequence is CASSLRSPWAYEQYF. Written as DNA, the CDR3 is TGTGCCAGCAGCCTTCGGAGCCCATGGGCCTACGAGCAGTACTTC. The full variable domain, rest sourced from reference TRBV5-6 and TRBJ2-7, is DAGVTQSPTHLIKTRGQQVTLRCSPKSGHDTVSWYQQALGQGPQFIFQYYEEEERQRGNFPDRFSGHQFPNYSSELNVNALLLGDSALYLCASSLRSPWAYEQYFGPGTRLTVT.

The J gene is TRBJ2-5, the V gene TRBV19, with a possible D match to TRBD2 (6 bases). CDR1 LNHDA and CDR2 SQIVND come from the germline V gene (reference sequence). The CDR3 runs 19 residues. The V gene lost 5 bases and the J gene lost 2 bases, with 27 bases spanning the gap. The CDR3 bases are TGTGCCAGTAGTCCCCCTTTGTGGGAGGCCCCTTGGGGACAAGAGACCCAGTACTTC. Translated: CASSPPLWEAPWGQETQYF. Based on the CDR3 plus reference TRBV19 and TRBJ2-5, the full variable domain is DGGITQSPKYLFRKEGQNVTLSCEQNLNHDAMYWYRQDPGQGLRLIYYSQIVNDFQKGDIAEGYSVSREKKESFPLTVTSAQKNPTAFYLCASSPPLWEAPWGQETQYFGPGTRLLVL.

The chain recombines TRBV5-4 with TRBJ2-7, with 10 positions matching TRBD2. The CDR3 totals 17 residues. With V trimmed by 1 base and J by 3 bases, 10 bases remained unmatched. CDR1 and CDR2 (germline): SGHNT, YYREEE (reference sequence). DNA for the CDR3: TGTGCCAGCAGCTTGTATCCTAGCGGGAGTGAAAACTACGAGCAGTACTTC. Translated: CASSLYPSGSENYEQYF.

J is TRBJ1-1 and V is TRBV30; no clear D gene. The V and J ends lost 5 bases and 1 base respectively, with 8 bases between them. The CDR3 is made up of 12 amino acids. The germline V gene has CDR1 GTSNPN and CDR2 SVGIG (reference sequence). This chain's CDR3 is CAWEGGNTEAFF. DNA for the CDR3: TGTGCCTGGGAGGGAGGGAACACTGAAGCTTTCTTT.

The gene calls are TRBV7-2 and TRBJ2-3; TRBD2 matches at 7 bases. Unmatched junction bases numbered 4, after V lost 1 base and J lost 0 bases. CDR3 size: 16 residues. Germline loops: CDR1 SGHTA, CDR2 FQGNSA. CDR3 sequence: CASSLGISGSTDTQYF. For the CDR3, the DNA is TGTGCCAGCAGCTTAGGTATTAGCGGGAGCACAGATACGCAGTATTTT.